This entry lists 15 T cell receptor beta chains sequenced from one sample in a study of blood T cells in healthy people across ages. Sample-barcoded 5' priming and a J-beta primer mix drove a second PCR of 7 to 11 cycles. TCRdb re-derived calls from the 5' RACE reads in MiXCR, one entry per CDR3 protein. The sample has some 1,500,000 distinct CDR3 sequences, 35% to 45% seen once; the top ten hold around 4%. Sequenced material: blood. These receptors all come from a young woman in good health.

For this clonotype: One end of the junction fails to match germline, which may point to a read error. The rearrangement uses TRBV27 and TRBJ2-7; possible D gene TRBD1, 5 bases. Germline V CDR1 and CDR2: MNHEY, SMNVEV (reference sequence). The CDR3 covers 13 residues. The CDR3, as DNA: TGTGCCAGCAGTTTCCAGGGCTACTACGAGCGGTACTTC. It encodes CASSFQGYYERYF.

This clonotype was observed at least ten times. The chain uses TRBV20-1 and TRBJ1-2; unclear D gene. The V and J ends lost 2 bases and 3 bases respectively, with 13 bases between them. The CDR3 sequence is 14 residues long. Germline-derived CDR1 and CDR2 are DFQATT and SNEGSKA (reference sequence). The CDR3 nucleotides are TGCAGTGCTAGAAATAGGGTTATTGACTATGGCTACACCTTC. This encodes CSARNRVIDYGYTF.

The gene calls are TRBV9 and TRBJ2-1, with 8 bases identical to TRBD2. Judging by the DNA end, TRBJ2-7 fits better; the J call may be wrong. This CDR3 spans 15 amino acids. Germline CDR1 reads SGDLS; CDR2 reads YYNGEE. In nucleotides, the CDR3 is TGTGCCAGCAGCGTGTCTAGCGGGTGGTACAATGAGCAGTACTTC. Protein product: CASSVSSGWYNEQYF.

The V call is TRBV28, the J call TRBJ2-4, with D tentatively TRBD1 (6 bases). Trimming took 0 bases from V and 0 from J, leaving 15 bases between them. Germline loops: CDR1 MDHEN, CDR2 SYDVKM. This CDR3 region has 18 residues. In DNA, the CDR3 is TGTGCCAGCAGTTTATGGGCAGGGGAAACCCTAGCCAAAAACATTCAGTACTTC. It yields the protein CASSLWAGETLAKNIQYF.

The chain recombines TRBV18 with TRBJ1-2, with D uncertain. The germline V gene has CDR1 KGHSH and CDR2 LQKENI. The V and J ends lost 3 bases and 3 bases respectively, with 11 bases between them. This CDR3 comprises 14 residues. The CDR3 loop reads CASSPSGRDYGYTF. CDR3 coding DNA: TGTGCCAGCTCACCCAGCGGACGGGACTATGGCTACACCTTC.

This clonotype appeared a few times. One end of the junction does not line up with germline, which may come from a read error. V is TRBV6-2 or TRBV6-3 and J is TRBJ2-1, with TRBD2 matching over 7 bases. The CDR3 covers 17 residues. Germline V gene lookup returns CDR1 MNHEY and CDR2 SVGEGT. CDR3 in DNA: TGTGCCAGCAGCTACTCCCACGGGGGGAGCTCCTACAATGAGCAGTTCTTC. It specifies CASSYSHGGSSYNEQFF.

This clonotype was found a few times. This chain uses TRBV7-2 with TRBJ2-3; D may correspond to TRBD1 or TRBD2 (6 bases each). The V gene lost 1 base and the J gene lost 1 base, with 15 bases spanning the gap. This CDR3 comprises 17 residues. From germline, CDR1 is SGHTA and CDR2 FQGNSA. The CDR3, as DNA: TGTGCCAGCAGCTTAGTGAGGGGGGCGCCAGGCACAGATACGCAGTATTTT. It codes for CASSLVRGAPGTDTQYF.

The CDR3 DNA sequence: TGTGCCAGCAGTTACCCCCGGACAGTGCATTATAGCAATCAGCCCCAGCATTTT. Amino acids: CASSYPRTVHYSNQPQHF. V gene TRBV6-5 combines with J gene TRBJ1-5, with D perhaps matching TRBD1 (6 bases). This CDR3 is 18 amino acids long. Trimming removed 2 bases from V and 0 bases from J, with 17 bases in between. In germline, CDR1 is MNHEY, CDR2 SVGAGI.

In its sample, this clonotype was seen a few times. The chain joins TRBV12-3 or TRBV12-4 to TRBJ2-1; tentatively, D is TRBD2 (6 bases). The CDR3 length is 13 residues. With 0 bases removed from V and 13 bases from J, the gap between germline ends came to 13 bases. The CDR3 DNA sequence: TGTGCCAGCAGTTTAGCGCTCGGTAGCGGACAGTTCTTC. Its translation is CASSLALGSGQFF.

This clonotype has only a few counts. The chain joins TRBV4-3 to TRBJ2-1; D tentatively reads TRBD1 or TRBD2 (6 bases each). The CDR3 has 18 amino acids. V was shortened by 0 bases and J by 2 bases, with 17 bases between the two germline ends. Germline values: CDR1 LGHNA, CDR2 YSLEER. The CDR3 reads CASSQDTGHSGTYNEQFF. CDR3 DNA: TGCGCCAGCAGCCAAGATACAGGGCATAGCGGCACCTACAATGAGCAGTTCTTC.

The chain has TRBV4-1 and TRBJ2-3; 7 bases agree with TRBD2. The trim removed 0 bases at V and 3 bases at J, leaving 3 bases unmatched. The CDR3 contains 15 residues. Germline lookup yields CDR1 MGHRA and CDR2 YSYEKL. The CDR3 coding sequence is TGCGCCAGCAGCCAAGATAGAGCGGGGACAGATACGCAGTATTTT. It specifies CASSQDRAGTDTQYF.

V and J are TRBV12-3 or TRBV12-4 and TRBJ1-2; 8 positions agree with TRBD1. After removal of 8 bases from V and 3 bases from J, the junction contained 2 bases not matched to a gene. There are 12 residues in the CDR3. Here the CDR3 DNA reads TGTGCCAGCGGACAGGGTTACTATGGCTACACCTTC. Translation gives CASGQGYYGYTF.

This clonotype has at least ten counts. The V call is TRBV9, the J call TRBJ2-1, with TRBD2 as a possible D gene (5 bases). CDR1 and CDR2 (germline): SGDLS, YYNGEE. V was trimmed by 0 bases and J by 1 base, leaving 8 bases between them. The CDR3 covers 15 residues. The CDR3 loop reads CASSVAPGSYNEQFF. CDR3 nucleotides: TGTGCCAGCAGCGTAGCTCCGGGATCCTACAATGAGCAGTTCTTC.

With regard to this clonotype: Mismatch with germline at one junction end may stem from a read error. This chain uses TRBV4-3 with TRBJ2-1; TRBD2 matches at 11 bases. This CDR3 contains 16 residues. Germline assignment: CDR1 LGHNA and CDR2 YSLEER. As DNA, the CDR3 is TGCGCCAGCGGCCAAGAAGGGACTAGCGGCTACAATGAGCAGTTCTTC. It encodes CASGQEGTSGYNEQFF.

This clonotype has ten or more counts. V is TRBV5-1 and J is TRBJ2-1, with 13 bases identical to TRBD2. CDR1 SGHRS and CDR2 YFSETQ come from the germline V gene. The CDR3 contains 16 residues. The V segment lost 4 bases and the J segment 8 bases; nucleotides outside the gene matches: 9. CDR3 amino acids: CASSPWGLAGTDEQFF. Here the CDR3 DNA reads TGCGCCAGCAGCCCCTGGGGACTAGCGGGGACAGATGAGCAGTTCTTC.